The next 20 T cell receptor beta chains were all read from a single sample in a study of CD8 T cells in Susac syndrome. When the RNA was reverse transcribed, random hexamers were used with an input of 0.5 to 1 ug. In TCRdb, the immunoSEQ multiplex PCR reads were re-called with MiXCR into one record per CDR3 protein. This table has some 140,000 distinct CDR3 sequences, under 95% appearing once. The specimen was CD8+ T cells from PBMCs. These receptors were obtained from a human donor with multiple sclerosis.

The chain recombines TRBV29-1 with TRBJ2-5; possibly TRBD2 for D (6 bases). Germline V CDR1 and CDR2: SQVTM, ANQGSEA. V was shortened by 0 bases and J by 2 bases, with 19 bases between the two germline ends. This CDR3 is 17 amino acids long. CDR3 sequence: CSVEDHEFAGLQETQYF. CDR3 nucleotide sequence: TGCAGCGTTGAAGATCACGAGTTCGCGGGACTTCAAGAGACCCAGTACTTC.

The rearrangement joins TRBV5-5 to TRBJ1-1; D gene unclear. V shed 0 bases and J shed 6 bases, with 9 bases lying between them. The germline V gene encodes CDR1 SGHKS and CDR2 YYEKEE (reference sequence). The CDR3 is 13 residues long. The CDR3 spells CASSLAGISEAFF. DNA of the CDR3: TGTGCCAGCAGCTTGGCTGGAATCTCTGAAGCTTTCTTT.

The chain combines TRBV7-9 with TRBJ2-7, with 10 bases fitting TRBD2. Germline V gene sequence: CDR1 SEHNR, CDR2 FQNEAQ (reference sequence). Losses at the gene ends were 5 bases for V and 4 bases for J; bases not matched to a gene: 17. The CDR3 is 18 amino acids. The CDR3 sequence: CASSSTSSGRALLYEQYF. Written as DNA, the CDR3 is TGTGCCAGCAGCAGCACGTCCAGCGGGAGGGCCCTACTATACGAGCAGTACTTC.

CDR3 residues: CSVEGLYGYTF. CDR3 DNA sequence: TGCAGCGTTGAAGGGCTATATGGCTACACCTTC. The rearrangement joins TRBV29-1 to TRBJ1-2, with D unresolved. Trimming removed 1 base at V and 5 bases at J, with 5 bases between. The CDR3 consists of 11 residues. CDR1 is SQVTM, CDR2 ANQGSEA, per germline.

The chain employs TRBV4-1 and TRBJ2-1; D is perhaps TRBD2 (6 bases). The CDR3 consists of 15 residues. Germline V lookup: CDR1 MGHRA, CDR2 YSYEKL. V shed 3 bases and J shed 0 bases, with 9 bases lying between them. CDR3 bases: TGCGCCAGCAGCCAGGACGGGGGCTCCTACAATGAGCAGTTCTTC. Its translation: CASSQDGGSYNEQFF.

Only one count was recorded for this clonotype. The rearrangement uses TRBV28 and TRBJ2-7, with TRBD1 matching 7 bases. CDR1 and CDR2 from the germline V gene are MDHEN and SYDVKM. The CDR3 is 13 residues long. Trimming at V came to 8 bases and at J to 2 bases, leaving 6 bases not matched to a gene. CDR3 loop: CASRTGWAYEQYF. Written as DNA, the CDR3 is TGTGCCAGCCGGACAGGTTGGGCCTACGAGCAGTACTTC.

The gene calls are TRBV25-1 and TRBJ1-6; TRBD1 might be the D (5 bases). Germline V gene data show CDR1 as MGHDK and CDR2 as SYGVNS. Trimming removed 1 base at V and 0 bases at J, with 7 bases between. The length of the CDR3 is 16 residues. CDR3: CASSESGGSYNSPLHF. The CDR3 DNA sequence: TGTGCCAGCAGTGAATCCGGGGGCTCCTATAATTCACCCCTCCACTTT.

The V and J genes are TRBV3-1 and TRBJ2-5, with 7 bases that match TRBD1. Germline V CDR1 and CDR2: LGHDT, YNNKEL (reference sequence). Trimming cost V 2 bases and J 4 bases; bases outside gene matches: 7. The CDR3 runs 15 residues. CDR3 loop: CASSQRRDSRETQYF. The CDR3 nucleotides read TGTGCCAGCAGCCAACGCCGGGACAGTAGAGAGACCCAGTACTTC.

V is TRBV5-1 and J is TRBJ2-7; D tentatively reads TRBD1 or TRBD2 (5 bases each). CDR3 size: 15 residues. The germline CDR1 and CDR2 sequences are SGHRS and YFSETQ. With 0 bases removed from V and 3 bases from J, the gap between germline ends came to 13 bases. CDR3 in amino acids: CASSLGPGTFYEQYF. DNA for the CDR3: TGCGCCAGCAGCTTGGGTCCAGGGACCTTCTACGAGCAGTACTTC.

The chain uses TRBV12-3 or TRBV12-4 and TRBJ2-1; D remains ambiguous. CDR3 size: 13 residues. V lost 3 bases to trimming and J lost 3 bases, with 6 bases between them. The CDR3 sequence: CASSFSSYNEQFF. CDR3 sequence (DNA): TGTGCCAGCAGTTTTTCTAGCTACAATGAGCAGTTCTTC.

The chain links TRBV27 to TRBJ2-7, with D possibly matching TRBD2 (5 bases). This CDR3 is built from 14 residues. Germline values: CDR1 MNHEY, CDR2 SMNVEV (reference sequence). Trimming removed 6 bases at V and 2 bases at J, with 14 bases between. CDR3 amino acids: CASRKMTTTYEQYF. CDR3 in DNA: TGTGCCAGCAGAAAAATGACGACTACCTACGAGCAGTACTTC.

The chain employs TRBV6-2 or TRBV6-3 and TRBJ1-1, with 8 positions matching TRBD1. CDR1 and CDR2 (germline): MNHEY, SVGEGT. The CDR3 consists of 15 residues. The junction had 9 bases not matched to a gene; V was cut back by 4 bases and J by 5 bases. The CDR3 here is CASSLPRTGRTEAFF. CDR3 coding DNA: TGTGCCAGCAGTTTGCCTCGGACAGGGAGGACTGAAGCTTTCTTT.

The CDR3 protein is CASTPNSRDIYNEQFF. CDR3 DNA sequence: TGTGCCAGCACCCCAAATAGTAGGGACATTTACAATGAGCAGTTCTTC. The rearrangement joins TRBV4-2 to TRBJ2-1, with D possibly TRBD1 on 6 matching bases. In germline, CDR1 is LGHNA, CDR2 YNFKEQ. This CDR3 region has 16 residues. With 7 bases removed from V and 4 bases from J, the gap between germline ends came to 20 bases.

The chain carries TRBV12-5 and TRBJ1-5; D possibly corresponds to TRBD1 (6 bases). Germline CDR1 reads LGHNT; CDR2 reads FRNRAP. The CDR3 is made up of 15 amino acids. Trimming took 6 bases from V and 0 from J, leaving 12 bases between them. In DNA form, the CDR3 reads TGTGCTAGTGGGGACAGCAAATATAGCAATCAGCCCCAGCATTTT. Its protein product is CASGDSKYSNQPQHF.

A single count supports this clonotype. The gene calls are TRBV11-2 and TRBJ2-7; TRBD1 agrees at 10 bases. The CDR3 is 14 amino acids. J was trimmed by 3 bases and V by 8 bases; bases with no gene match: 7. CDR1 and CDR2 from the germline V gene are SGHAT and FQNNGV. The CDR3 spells CASCSGTGVYEQYF. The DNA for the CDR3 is TGTGCCAGCTGCTCCGGGACAGGGGTCTACGAGCAGTACTTC.

CDR3 region: CAWSRDSSSYEQYF. DNA of the CDR3: TGTGCCTGGAGTAGGGACAGCAGCTCCTACGAGCAGTACTTC. The V call is TRBV30, the J call TRBJ2-7; 7 bases match TRBD1. Trimming at V came to 2 bases and at J to 0 bases, leaving 4 bases not matched to a gene. The CDR3 is made up of 14 amino acids. The germline V gene encodes CDR1 GTSNPN and CDR2 SVGIG (reference sequence).

The CDR3 nucleotides read TGTGCCTGGAGTGCCCGTCCCCATGGCTACACCTTC. This encodes CAWSARPHGYTF. The chain uses TRBV30 and TRBJ1-2; no reliable D call. V lost 1 base, J lost 6 bases, and 9 bases lay in between. This CDR3 region has 12 residues. Germline CDR1 reads GTSNPN; CDR2 reads SVGIG (reference sequence). Complete variable domain (other parts from reference TRBV30 and TRBJ1-2): SQTIHQWPATLVQPVGSPLSLECTVEGTSNPNLYWYRQAAGRGLQLLFYSVGIGQISSEVPQNLSASRPQDRQFILSSKKLLLSDSGFYLCAWSARPHGYTFGSGTRLTVV.

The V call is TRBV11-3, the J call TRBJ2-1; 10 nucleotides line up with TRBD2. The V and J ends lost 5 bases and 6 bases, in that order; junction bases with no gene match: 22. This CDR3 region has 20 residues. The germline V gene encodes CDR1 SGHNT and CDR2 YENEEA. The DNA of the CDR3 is TGTGCCAGCAGCCACTCTGGTGGTCCTAGCGGGAGTCCCCCCGTCAATGAGCAGTTCTTC. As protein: CASSHSGGPSGSPPVNEQFF.

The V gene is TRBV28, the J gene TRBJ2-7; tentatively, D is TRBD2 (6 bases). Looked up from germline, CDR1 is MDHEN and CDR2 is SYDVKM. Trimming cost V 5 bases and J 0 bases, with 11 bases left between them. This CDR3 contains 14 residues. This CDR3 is CASSPVGGSYEQYF. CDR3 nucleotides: TGTGCCAGCAGTCCCGTCGGGGGCTCCTACGAGCAGTACTTC.

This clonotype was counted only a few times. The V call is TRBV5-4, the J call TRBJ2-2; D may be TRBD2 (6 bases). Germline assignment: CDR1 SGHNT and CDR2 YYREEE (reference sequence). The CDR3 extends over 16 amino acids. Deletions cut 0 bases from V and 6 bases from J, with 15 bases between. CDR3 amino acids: CASSLGTGGLPGELFF. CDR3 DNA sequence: TGTGCCAGCAGCTTGGGAACAGGAGGGCTCCCCGGGGAGCTGTTTTTT. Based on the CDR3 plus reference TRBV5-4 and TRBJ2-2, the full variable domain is ETGVTQSPTHLIKTRGQQVTLRCSSQSGHNTVSWYQQALGQGPQFIFQYYREEENGRGNFPPRFSGLQFPNYSSELNVNALELDDSALYLCASSLGTGGLPGELFFGEGSRLTVL.